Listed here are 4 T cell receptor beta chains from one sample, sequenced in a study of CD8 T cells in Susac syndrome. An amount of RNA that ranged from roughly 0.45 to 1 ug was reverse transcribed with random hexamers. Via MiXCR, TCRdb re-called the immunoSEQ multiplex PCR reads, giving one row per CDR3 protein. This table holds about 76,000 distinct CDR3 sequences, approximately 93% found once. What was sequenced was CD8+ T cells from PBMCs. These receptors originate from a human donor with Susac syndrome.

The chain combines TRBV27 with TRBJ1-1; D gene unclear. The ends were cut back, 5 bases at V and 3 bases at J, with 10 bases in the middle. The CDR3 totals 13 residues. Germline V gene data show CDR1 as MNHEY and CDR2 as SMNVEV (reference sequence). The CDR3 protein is CASSVRPDTEAFF. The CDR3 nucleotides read TGTGCCAGCAGTGTCCGGCCTGACACTGAAGCTTTCTTT.

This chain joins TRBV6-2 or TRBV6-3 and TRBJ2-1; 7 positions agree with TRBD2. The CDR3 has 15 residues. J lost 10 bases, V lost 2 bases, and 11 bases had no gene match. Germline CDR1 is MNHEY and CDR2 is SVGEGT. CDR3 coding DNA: TGTGCCAGCAGTTACGGCCTGGGAGGGCCTTTGGAGCAGTTCTTC. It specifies CASSYGLGGPLEQFF.

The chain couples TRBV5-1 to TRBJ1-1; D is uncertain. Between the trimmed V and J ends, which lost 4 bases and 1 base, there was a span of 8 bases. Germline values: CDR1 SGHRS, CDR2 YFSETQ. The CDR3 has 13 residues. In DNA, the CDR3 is TGCGCCAGCAGCCCCCAAACGAACACTGAAGCTTTCTTT. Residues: CASSPQTNTEAFF.

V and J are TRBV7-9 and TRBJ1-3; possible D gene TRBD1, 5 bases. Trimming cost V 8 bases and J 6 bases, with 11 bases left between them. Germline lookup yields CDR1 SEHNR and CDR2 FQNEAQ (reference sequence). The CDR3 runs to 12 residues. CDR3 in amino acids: CASGQLVNTIYF. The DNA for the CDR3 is TGTGCCAGCGGACAATTAGTAAACACCATATATTTT.